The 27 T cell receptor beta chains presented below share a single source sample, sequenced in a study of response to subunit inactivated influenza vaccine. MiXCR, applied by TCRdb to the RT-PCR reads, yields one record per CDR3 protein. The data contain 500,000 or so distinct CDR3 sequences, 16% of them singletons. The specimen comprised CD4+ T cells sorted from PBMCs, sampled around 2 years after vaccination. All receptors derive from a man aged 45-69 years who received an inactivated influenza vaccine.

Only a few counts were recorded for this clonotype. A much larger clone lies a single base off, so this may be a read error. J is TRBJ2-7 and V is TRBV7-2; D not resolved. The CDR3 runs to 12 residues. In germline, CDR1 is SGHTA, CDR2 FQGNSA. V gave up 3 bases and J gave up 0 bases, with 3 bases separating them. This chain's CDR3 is CASSFASYEQYF. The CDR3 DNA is TGTGCCAGCAGCTTTGCCTCCTACGAGCAGTACTTC.

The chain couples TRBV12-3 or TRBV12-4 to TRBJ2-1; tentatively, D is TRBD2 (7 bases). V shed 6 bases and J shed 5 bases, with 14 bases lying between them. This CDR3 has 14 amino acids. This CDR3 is CASRPGGGNNEQFF. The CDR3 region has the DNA TGTGCCAGCAGACCGGGGGGCGGAAACAATGAGCAGTTCTTC.

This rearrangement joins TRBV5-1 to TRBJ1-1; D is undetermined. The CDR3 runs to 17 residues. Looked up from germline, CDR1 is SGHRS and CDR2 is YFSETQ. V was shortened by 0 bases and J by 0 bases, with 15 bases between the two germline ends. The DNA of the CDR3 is TGCGCCAGCAGCTTGGGAGGGCCCCGACTTGTGAACACTGAAGCTTTCTTT. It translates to CASSLGGPRLVNTEAFF.

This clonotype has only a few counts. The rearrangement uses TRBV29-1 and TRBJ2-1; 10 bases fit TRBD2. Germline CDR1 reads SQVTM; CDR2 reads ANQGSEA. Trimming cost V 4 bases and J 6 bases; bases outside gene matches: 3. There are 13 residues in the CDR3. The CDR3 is CSVGPSGGNEQFF. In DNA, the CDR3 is TGCAGCGTTGGTCCTAGCGGGGGCAATGAGCAGTTCTTC.

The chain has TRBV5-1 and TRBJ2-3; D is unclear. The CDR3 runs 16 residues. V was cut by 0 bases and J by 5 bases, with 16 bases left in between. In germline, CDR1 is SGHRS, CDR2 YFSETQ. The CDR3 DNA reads TGCGCCAGCAGCTTGGGAGGAACAAGCCCTAAAGATACGCAGTATTTT. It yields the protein CASSLGGTSPKDTQYF.

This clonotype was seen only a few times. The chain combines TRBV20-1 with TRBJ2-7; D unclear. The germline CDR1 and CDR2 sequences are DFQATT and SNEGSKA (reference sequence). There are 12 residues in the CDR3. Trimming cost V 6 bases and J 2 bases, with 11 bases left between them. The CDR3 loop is CSAEPPTYEQYF. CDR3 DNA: TGCAGTGCCGAACCCCCTACCTACGAGCAGTACTTC.

In DNA form, the CDR3 reads TGCGCCAGCAGCCAAGGCCTTGGGGGAGGGGCAACTAATGAAAAACTGTTTTTT. It codes for CASSQGLGGGATNEKLFF. The chain uses TRBV4-1 and TRBJ1-4; a weak D match, TRBD1 (5 bases). The CDR3 totals 18 residues. V lost 1 base and J lost 0, with 15 bases in between. Germline CDR1 reads MGHRA; CDR2 reads YSYEKL.

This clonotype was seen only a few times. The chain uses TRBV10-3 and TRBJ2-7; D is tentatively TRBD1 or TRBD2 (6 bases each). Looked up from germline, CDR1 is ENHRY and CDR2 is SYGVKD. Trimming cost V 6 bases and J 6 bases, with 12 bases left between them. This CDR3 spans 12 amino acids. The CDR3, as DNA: TGTGCCATCAGCCTCGAGGGGGGCGAGCAGTACTTC. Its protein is CAISLEGGEQYF.

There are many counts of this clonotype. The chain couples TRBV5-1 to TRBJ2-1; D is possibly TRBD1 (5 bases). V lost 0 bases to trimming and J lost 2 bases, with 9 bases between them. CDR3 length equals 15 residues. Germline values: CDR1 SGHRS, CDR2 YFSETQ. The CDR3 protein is CASSLDRFPYNEQFF. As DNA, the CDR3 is TGCGCCAGCAGCTTGGACAGGTTCCCCTACAATGAGCAGTTCTTC.

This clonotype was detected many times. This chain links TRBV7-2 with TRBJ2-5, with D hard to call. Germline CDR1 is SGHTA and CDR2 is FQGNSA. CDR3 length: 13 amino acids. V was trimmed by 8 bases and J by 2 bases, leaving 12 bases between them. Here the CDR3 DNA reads TGTGCCAGCTCTCCGGGCCCACAAGAGACCCAGTACTTC. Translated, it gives CASSPGPQETQYF.

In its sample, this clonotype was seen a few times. The CDR3, as DNA: TGCAGTGCTAGAGATCAGGATTCACCCCTCCACTTT. Protein sequence: CSARDQDSPLHF. The chain recombines TRBV20-1 with TRBJ1-6; D is unclear. Between the trimmed V and J ends, which lost 0 bases and 8 bases, there was a span of 5 bases. Germline V gene data show CDR1 as DFQATT and CDR2 as SNEGSKA (reference sequence). There are 12 residues in the CDR3.

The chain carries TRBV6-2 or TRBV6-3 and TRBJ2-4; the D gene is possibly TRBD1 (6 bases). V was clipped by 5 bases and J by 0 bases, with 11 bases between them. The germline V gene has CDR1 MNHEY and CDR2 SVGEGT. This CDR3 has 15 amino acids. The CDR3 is CASSPDRIAKNIQYF. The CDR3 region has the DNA TGTGCCAGCAGTCCCGACAGGATAGCCAAAAACATTCAGTACTTC.

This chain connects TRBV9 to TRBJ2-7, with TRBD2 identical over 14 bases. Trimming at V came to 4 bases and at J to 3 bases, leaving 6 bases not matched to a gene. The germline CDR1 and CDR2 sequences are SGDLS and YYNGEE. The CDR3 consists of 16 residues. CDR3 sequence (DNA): TGTGCCAGCAGCAGGGGGACTAGCGGGAGCGTCTACGAGCAGTACTTC. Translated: CASSRGTSGSVYEQYF. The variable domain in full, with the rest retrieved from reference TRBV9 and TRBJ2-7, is DSGVTQTPKHLITATGQRVTLRCSPRSGDLSVYWYQQSLDQGLQFLIQYYNGEERAKGNILERFSAQQFPDLHSELNLSSLELGDSALYFCASSRGTSGSVYEQYFGPGTRLTVT.

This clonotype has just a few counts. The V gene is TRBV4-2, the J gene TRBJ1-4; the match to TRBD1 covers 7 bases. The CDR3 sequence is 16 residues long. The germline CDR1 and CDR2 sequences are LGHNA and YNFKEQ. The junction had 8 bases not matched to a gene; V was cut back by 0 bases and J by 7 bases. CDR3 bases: TGTGCCAGCAGCCAAGATCAGGGGGGGAATGGTGAAAAACTGTTTTTT. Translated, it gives CASSQDQGGNGEKLFF.

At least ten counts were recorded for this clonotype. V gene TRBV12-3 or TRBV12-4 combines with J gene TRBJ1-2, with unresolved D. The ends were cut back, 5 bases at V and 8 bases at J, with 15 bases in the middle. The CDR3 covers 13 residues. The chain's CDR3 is CASSPGLGDGYTF. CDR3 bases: TGTGCCAGCAGTCCCGGGCTGGGCGACGGCTACACCTTC.

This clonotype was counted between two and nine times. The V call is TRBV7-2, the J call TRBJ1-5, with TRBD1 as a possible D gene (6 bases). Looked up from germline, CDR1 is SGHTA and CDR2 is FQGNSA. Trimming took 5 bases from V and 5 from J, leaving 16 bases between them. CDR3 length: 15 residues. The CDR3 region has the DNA TGTGCCAGCAGCCCGATGGTGGGGGCCGATCAGCCCCAGCATTTT. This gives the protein CASSPMVGADQPQHF. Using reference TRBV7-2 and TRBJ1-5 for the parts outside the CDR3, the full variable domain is GAGVSQSPSNKVTEKGKDVELRCDPISGHTALYWYRQSLGQGLEFLIYFQGNSAPDKSGLPSDRFSAERTGGSVSTLTIQRTQQEDSAVYLCASSPMVGADQPQHFGDGTRLSIL.

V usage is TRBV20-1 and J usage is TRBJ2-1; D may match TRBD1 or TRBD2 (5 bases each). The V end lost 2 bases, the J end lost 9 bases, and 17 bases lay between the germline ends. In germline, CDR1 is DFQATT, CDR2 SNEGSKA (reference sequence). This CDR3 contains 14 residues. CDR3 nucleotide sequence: TGCAGTGCTAGACCGACTATAAGGGACGCTGAGCAGTTCTTC. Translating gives CSARPTIRDAEQFF.

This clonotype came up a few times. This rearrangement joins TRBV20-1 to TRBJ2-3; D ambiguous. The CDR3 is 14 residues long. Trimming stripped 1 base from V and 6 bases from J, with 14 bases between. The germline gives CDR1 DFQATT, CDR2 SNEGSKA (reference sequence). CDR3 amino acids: CSARVSEYSDTQYF. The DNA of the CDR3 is TGCAGTGCTAGAGTTTCTGAGTATTCGGATACGCAGTATTTT.

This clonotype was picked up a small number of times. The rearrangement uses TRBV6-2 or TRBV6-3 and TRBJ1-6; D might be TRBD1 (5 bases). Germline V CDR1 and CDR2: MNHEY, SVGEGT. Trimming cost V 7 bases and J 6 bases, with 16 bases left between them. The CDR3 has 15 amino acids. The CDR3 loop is CASTRGGLANSPLHF. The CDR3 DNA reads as TGTGCCAGCACGCGGGGGGGACTGGCTAATTCACCCCTCCACTTT.

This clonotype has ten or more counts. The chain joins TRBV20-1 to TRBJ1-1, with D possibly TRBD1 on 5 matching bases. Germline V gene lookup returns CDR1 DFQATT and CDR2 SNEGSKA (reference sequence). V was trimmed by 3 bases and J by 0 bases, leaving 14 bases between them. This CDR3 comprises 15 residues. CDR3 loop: CSASAGAPMNTEAFF. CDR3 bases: TGCAGTGCTAGTGCCGGGGCCCCGATGAACACTGAAGCTTTCTTT.

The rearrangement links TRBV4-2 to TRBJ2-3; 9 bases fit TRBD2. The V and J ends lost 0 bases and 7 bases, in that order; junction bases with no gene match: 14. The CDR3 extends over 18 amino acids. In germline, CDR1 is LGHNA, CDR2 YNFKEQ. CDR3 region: CASSQDPLAGLAFYTQYF. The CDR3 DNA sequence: TGTGCCAGCAGCCAAGATCCCCTAGCGGGATTGGCTTTTTATACGCAGTATTTT.

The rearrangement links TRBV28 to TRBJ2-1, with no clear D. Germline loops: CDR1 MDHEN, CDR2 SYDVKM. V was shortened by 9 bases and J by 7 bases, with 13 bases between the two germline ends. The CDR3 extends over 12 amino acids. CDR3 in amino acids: CASLGRTNEQFF. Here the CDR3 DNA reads TGTGCCAGTCTAGGAAGGACGAATGAGCAGTTCTTC. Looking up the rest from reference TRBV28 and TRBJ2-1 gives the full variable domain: DVKVTQSSRYLVKRTGEKVFLECVQDMDHENMFWYRQDPGLGLRLIYFSYDVKMKEKGDIPEGYSVSREKKERFSLILESASTNQTSMYLCASLGRTNEQFFGPGTRLTVL.

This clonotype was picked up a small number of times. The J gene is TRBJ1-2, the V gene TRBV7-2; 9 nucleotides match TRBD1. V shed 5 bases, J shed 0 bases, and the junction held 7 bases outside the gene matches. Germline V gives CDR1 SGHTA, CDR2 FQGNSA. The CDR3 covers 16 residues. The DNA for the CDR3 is TGTGCCAGCAGCCCAAGACAGGGGGTCTCTAACTATGGCTACACCTTC. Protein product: CASSPRQGVSNYGYTF.

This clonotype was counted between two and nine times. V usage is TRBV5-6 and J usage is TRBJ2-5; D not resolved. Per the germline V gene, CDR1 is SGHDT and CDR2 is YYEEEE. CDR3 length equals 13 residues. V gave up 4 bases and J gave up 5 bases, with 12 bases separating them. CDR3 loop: CASSKERLETQYF. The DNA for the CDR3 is TGTGCCAGCAGCAAAGAAAGGTTGGAGACCCAGTACTTC.

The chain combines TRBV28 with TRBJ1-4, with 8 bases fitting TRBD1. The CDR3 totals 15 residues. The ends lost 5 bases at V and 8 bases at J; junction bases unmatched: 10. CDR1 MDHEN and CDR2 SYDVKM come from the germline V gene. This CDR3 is CASSPPGTGTEKLFF. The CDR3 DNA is TGTGCCAGCAGTCCGCCCGGGACAGGAACGGAAAAACTGTTTTTT.

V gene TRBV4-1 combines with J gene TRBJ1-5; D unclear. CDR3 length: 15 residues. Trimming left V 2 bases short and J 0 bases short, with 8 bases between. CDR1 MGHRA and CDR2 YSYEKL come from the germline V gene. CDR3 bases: TGCGCCAGCAGCCAAAGGGCTGATAGCAATCAGCCCCAGCATTTT. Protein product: CASSQRADSNQPQHF.

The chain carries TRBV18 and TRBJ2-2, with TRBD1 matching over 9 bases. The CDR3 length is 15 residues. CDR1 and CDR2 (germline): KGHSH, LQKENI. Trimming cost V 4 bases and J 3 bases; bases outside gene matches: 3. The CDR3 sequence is CASSQRQGDTGELFF. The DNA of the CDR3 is TGTGCCAGCTCACAACGACAGGGGGACACCGGGGAGCTGTTTTTT. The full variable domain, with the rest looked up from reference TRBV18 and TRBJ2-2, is NAGVMQNPRHLVRRRGQEARLRCSPMKGHSHVYWYRQLPEEGLKFMVYLQKENIIDESGMPKERFSAEFPKEGPSILRIQQVVRGDSAAYFCASSQRQGDTGELFFGEGSRLTVL.